The 32 T cell receptor beta chains below were found in one sample sequenced in a study of breast tumors, draining lymph nodes, adjacent tissues. TCRdb analysed the multiplex PCR reads with MiXCR anew, one entry per CDR3 protein. The sample has more than 20,000 distinct CDR3 sequences, about 54% seen once. Input material: breast tumor tissue. The receptor source for this set is a female donor with breast cancer. Some clones in this sample may be carry-over from other donors' samples.

This chain joins TRBV5-8 and TRBJ2-7, with D unresolved. Germline V gene sequence: CDR1 SGHTS, CDR2 YDEGEE. The CDR3 covers 13 residues. DNA of the CDR3: TGTGCTACGACCCCTAGGAACGGGTACGAGCAGTACTTC. Its protein product is CATTPRNGYEQYF.

This clonotype was seen many times. The chain carries TRBV29-1 and TRBJ1-1; D is uncertain. The CDR3 runs to 11 residues. V was pared by 2 bases and J by 1 base, with 2 bases between. The germline CDR1 and CDR2 sequences are SQVTM and ANQGSEA. The CDR3 coding sequence is TGCAGCGTTGAACCGAACACTGAAGCTTTCTTT. It yields the protein CSVEPNTEAFF.

The chain employs TRBV6-1 and TRBJ1-2; no clear D. From germline, CDR1 is MNHNS and CDR2 SASEGT. V was trimmed by 2 bases and J by 7 bases, leaving 11 bases between them. The CDR3 runs 13 residues. CDR3 amino acids: CASSETGRSGYTF. CDR3 in DNA: TGTGCCAGCAGTGAAACGGGGAGGTCTGGCTACACCTTC.

The chain recombines TRBV10-3 with TRBJ1-5; no definite D call. The CDR3 is 13 residues long. The V and J ends lost 0 bases and 4 bases respectively, with 4 bases between them. Per the germline V gene, CDR1 is ENHRY and CDR2 is SYGVKD. In DNA form, the CDR3 reads TGTGCCATCAGTGAGTCTGAGAATCAGCCCCAGCATTTT. It yields the protein CAISESENQPQHF.

The chain is built from TRBV29-1 and TRBJ2-3, with unresolved D. The V end was cut by 8 bases, the J end by 8 bases, with 8 bases between. The V gene's germline CDR1 is SQVTM and CDR2 ANQGSEA. The CDR3 loop spans 9 amino acids. The CDR3 coding sequence is TGCAGCCCCATTTGTACGCAGTATTTT. It yields the protein CSPICTQYF.

V is TRBV7-3 and J is TRBJ2-7; 7 positions match TRBD2. The CDR3 spans 14 residues. V lost 2 bases, J lost 2 bases, and 3 bases stayed unmatched. Germline loops: CDR1 SGHTA, CDR2 FQGTGA. The CDR3 sequence: CASSLGGETYEQYF. The CDR3 DNA sequence: TGTGCCAGCAGCTTAGGGGGGGAAACCTACGAGCAGTACTTC.

V usage is TRBV11-2 and J usage is TRBJ1-3; no clear D gene. CDR3 length: 15 amino acids. CDR1 and CDR2 (germline): SGHAT, FQNNGV. V lost 1 base, J lost 4 bases, and 11 bases lay in between. The CDR3 sequence is CASSLVWSSGNTIYF. CDR3 nucleotides: TGTGCCAGCAGCTTAGTCTGGAGTAGCGGAAACACCATATATTTT.

CDR3 amino acids: CASSVLSTDTQYF. The CDR3 coding sequence is TGTGCCAGCAGCGTCTTGAGCACAGATACGCAGTATTTT. This rearrangement joins TRBV13 to TRBJ2-3; D remains unclear. The CDR3 consists of 13 residues. Trimming took 5 bases from V and 0 from J, leaving 6 bases between them. Germline V CDR1 and CDR2: PRHDT, FYEKMQ (reference sequence).

The chain has TRBV7-9 and TRBJ1-2; TRBD1 might be the D (5 bases). Germline lookup yields CDR1 SEHNR and CDR2 FQNEAQ (reference sequence). V was cut by 5 bases and J by 7 bases, with 17 bases left in between. The CDR3 runs to 14 residues. CDR3 loop: CASSDRNGGGGYTF. The CDR3 DNA sequence: TGTGCCAGCAGCGACAGAAATGGGGGGGGTGGCTACACCTTC.

This clonotype was seen only a few times. The chain is built from TRBV29-1 and TRBJ2-5; TRBD1 matches 10 bases. CDR1 SQVTM and CDR2 ANQGSEA come from the germline V gene. V was clipped by 7 bases and J by 5 bases; unmatched bases: 4. This CDR3 spans 12 amino acids. The CDR3 DNA reads as TGCAGCGCTCGACAGGGGGCCGAGACCCAGTACTTC. Residues: CSARQGAETQYF. The full variable domain, completed using reference TRBV29-1 and TRBJ2-5, is SAVISQKPSRDICQRGTSLTIQCQVDSQVTMMFWYRQQPGQSLTLIATANQGSEATYESGFVIDKFPISRPNLTFSTLTVSNMSPEDSSIYLCSARQGAETQYFGPGTRLLVL.

By its share, this clonotype is large (0.1 to 1%). The chain carries TRBV7-3 and TRBJ1-2, with a weak D call TRBD1 (5 bases). Trimming removed 0 bases from V and 2 bases from J, with 7 bases in between. Looked up from germline, CDR1 is SGHTA and CDR2 is FQGTGA. The CDR3 length is 14 residues. CDR3 nucleotides: TGTGCCAGCAGCTTAACGCGGGGGAACTATGGCTACACCTTC. Protein sequence: CASSLTRGNYGYTF.

At least ten counts were recorded for this clonotype. V usage is TRBV7-9 and J usage is TRBJ2-1, with D unresolved. CDR3 length equals 14 residues. Per germline, CDR1 SEHNR and CDR2 FQNEAQ (reference sequence). Trimming took 5 bases from V and 1 from J, leaving 9 bases between them. CDR3: CASSLIGSYNEQFF. CDR3 nucleotide sequence: TGTGCCAGCAGCCTCATCGGTTCCTACAATGAGCAGTTCTTC.

The rearrangement joins TRBV2 to TRBJ1-3; TRBD1 matches 8 bases. Per the germline V gene, CDR1 is SNHLY and CDR2 is FYNNEI. Trimming removed 4 bases from V and 1 base from J; junction bases left unmatched: 3. The CDR3 is 15 residues long. The DNA for the CDR3 is TGTGCCAGCAGTGCAGGGGGCATTTCTGGAAACACCATATATTTT. The encoded protein is CASSAGGISGNTIYF.

The J gene is TRBJ1-1, the V gene TRBV18; no definite D call. V lost 2 bases, J lost 1 base, and 5 bases lay in between. CDR1 and CDR2 from the germline V gene are KGHSH and LQKENI. The CDR3 is made up of 13 amino acids. In DNA, the CDR3 is TGTGCCAGCTCACCAAATAGGAACACTGAAGCTTTCTTT. This sequence encodes CASSPNRNTEAFF.

This clonotype was observed many times. The chain carries TRBV19 and TRBJ2-6; D is uncertain. Trimming took off 0 bases at V and 0 bases at J, with 6 bases between the two ends. CDR1 is LNHDA, CDR2 SQIVND, per germline (reference sequence). This CDR3 spans 16 amino acids. This CDR3 reads CASSIDKGSGANVLTF. The CDR3 DNA reads as TGTGCCAGTAGTATAGATAAGGGCTCTGGGGCCAACGTCCTGACTTTC. Variable domain in full (rest from reference TRBV19 and TRBJ2-6): DGGITQSPKYLFRKEGQNVTLSCEQNLNHDAMYWYRQDPGQGLRLIYYSQIVNDFQKGDIAEGYSVSREKKESFPLTVTSAQKNPTAFYLCASSIDKGSGANVLTFGAGSRLTVL.

Relative to its sample, this clonotype is medium-sized. The chain recombines TRBV7-9 with TRBJ1-2, with D unclear. The germline CDR1 and CDR2 sequences are SEHNR and FQNEAQ (reference sequence). This CDR3 spans 12 amino acids. Trimming removed 5 bases from V and 4 bases from J, with 8 bases in between. For the CDR3, the DNA is TGTGCCAGCAGCCTTCAGCGCTATGGCTACACCTTC. This translates into CASSLQRYGYTF.

V is TRBV4-3 and J is TRBJ2-2; D possibly corresponds to TRBD1 (6 bases). Germline-derived CDR1 and CDR2 are LGHNA and YSLEER. This CDR3 has 15 amino acids. V gave up 1 base and J gave up 4 bases, with 10 bases separating them. The CDR3 DNA is TGCGCCAGCAGCCAAGGATCGACAGGCACCGGGGAGCTGTTTTTT. Translating gives CASSQGSTGTGELFF.

The genes are TRBV9 and TRBJ1-6; 12 bases line up with TRBD1. V was clipped by 2 bases and J by 7 bases; unmatched bases: 1. The CDR3 is 15 amino acids. CDR1 is SGDLS and CDR2 is YYNGEE in the germline V gene. CDR3 nucleotides: TGTGCCAGCAGCGTTGGGACAGGGGGCAATTCACCCCTCCACTTT. Translating gives CASSVGTGGNSPLHF.

On this clonotype: This may arise from a read error, as a much more abundant clone is one base away. V gene TRBV11-2 combines with J gene TRBJ2-4; no clear D gene. Germline V gene data show CDR1 as SGHAT and CDR2 as FQNNGV. The CDR3 runs to 15 residues. V was cut by 5 bases and J by 2 bases, with 13 bases left in between. As DNA, the CDR3 is TGTGCCAGCAGCCGTCAAGCTGGGACCAAAAACATTCAGTACTTC. Its translation is CASSRQAGTKNIQYF.

For this clonotype: Germline is not matched at one junction end, which may reflect a read error. This chain uses TRBV19 with TRBJ1-3; weak D call: TRBD1 (5 bases). The CDR3 spans 14 residues. The germline CDR1 and CDR2 sequences are LNHDA and SQIVND (reference sequence). The chain's CDR3 is CAGSGANSGNTIYF. The CDR3 DNA follows: TGTGCCGGTAGCGGGGCTAACTCTGGAAACACCATATATTTT. The entire variable domain, with the rest obtained from reference TRBV19 and TRBJ1-3, is as follows: DGGITQSPKYLFRKEGQNVTLSCEQNLNHDAMYWYRQDPGQGLRLIYYSQIVNDFQKGDIAEGYSVSREKKESFPLTVTSAQKNPTAFYLCAGSGANSGNTIYFGEGSWLTVV.

The J gene is TRBJ2-3, the V gene TRBV6-5; D not resolved. V lost 0 bases, J lost 2 bases, and 6 bases lay in between. The germline CDR1 and CDR2 sequences are MNHEY and SVGAGI. This CDR3 region has 14 residues. CDR3 bases: TGTGCCAGCAGTTACTCTGGAGCCACAGATACGCAGTATTTT. Protein: CASSYSGATDTQYF.

The chain carries TRBV7-9 and TRBJ1-6; D gene ambiguous. CDR3 size: 14 residues. The germline V gene encodes CDR1 SEHNR and CDR2 FQNEAQ (reference sequence). V lost 6 bases and J lost 10, with 16 bases in between. CDR3 amino acids: CASSSVGEGSPLHF. In nucleotides, the CDR3 is TGTGCCAGCAGTTCTGTAGGAGAAGGATCACCCCTCCACTTT. The variable domain in full, with the rest retrieved from reference TRBV7-9 and TRBJ1-6, is DTGVSQNPRHKITKRGQNVTFRCDPISEHNRLYWYRQTLGQGPEFLTYFQNEAQLEKSRLLSDRFSAERPKGSFSTLEIQRTEQGDSAMYLCASSSVGEGSPLHFGNGTRLTVT.

V gene TRBV2 combines with J gene TRBJ1-6; the match to TRBD1 covers 7 bases. The germline V gene has CDR1 SNHLY and CDR2 FYNNEI. The CDR3 has 14 residues. V lost 8 bases, J lost 7 bases, and 8 bases stayed unmatched. The CDR3 nucleotides read TGTGCCAGCGATCAGGGGGGTACGAATTCACCCCTCCACTTT. Protein sequence: CASDQGGTNSPLHF.

This clonotype is categorized as medium-sized. J is TRBJ1-2 and V is TRBV7-9; D is unclear. The CDR3 extends over 12 amino acids. Germline-derived CDR1 and CDR2 are SEHNR and FQNEAQ (reference sequence). V was cut by 5 bases and J by 4 bases, with 8 bases left in between. The CDR3 is CASSLKSYGYTF. Written as DNA, the CDR3 is TGTGCCAGCAGCCTCAAGTCCTATGGCTACACCTTC.

V usage is TRBV20-1 and J usage is TRBJ1-3; D remains ambiguous. The CDR3 covers 12 residues. Trimming left V 5 bases short and J 1 base short, with 6 bases between. The V gene's germline CDR1 is DFQATT and CDR2 SNEGSKA (reference sequence). CDR3 protein: CSAALSGNTIYF. The CDR3 coding sequence is TGCAGTGCTGCTCTTTCTGGAAACACCATATATTTT.

This clonotype has a single count. The V call is TRBV11-2, the J call TRBJ2-7; 9 nucleotides agree with TRBD2. V was pared by 5 bases and J by 4 bases, with 6 bases of the junction left unmatched. Germline assignment: CDR1 SGHAT and CDR2 FQNNGV. This CDR3 has 14 amino acids. The CDR3 is CASSPSSGVYEQYF. The CDR3 DNA follows: TGTGCCAGCAGCCCTTCTAGCGGGGTTTACGAGCAGTACTTC.

This clonotype was found once. The chain links TRBV7-3 to TRBJ2-3; the match to TRBD2 covers 10 bases. V was pared by 8 bases and J by 3 bases, with 11 bases of the junction left unmatched. Germline V gene data show CDR1 as SGHTA and CDR2 as FQGTGA. The CDR3 runs to 16 residues. The CDR3 nucleotides read TGTGCCAGCTGTGAGAGCGGGGGGGCCGGTACAGATACGCAGTATTTT. Translating gives CASCESGGAGTDTQYF.

The sample holds many counts of this clonotype. A much larger clone lies one base from this, so it may be a read error. This chain joins TRBV20-1 and TRBJ2-1, with 7 bases matching TRBD1. Germline values: CDR1 DFQATT, CDR2 SNEGSKA (reference sequence). There are 12 residues in the CDR3. The CDR3 nucleotides are TGCAGTGCTAGGGGACAGCGAAATGAGCCGTTCTTC. Translating gives CSARGQRNEPFF.

This sequence joins TRBV7-8 and TRBJ2-5; D not resolved. Trimming removed 5 bases at V and 5 bases at J, with 12 bases between. The CDR3 runs to 13 residues. Germline-derived CDR1 and CDR2 are SGHVS and FQNEAQ. CDR3 loop: CASSTDFAETQYF. The DNA of the CDR3 is TGTGCCAGCAGCACCGACTTTGCCGAGACCCAGTACTTC.

This clonotype was counted between two and nine times. The chain joins TRBV7-2 to TRBJ2-1; D gene unclear. The germline V and J ends were trimmed by 1 base and 12 bases, with 10 bases remaining between them. Germline CDR1 SGHTA, CDR2 FQGNSA. The CDR3 is 12 amino acids. The CDR3 region is CASSLGPWGQFF. DNA of the CDR3: TGTGCCAGCAGCTTAGGACCATGGGGGCAGTTCTTC.

By frequency in the sample, this clonotype is medium-sized. The rearrangement links TRBV2 to TRBJ2-7; D might be TRBD1 or TRBD2, each matching 5 bases. Trimming left V 7 bases short and J 2 bases short, with 15 bases between. This CDR3 comprises 14 residues. Germline values: CDR1 SNHLY, CDR2 FYNNEI. CDR3 in DNA: TGTGCCAGCACCGAGGAAAGGGGAGCCTACGAGCAGTACTTC. Amino acids: CASTEERGAYEQYF.

Note on this clonotype: It may be a read error: a sequence one base away is much more abundant. The chain recombines TRBV2 with TRBJ2-2; D might be TRBD1 (6 bases). Germline lookup yields CDR1 SNHLY and CDR2 FYNNEI. V lost 4 bases, J lost 2 bases, and 11 bases lay in between. CDR3 length equals 15 residues. In nucleotides, the CDR3 is TGTGCCAGCAGTGGGACAGCAGCAAACACCGGGGAGCTGTTTTTT. Protein sequence: CASSGTAANTGELFF.